Each of the 12 T cell receptor beta chains below was sequenced from the same sample in a study of OX40 agonist ivuxolimab in advanced cancers. Generated by immunoSEQ multiplex PCR, the TCRdb table keeps only in-frame clones and is missing some. The table has under 100,000 clones, roughly 89% seen once. This material consisted of CD4+ or CD8+ T cells sorted from blood, taken in a trial of the OX40 agonist ivuxolimab. The origin of the receptors is an adult with an advanced solid tumor such as melanoma, head and neck, liver or kidney cancer.

V usage is TRBV27 and J usage is TRBJ2-1, with no clear D. CDR1 and CDR2 (germline): MNHEY, SMNVEV (reference sequence). This CDR3 has 14 residues. Trimming left V 10 bases short and J 0 bases short, with 13 bases between. Here the CDR3 DNA reads TGTGCCACCTCCCCGACCAGCTCCTACAATGAGCAGTTCTTC. This gives the protein CATSPTSSYNEQFF.

This clone was seen only a few times. The chain recombines TRBV30 with TRBJ1-6; D gene ambiguous. Trimming stripped 4 bases from V and 6 bases from J, with 10 bases between. Germline CDR1 is GTSNPN and CDR2 is SVGIG (reference sequence). This CDR3 spans 13 amino acids. CDR3: CAWKSPFNSPLHF. The CDR3 DNA is TGTGCCTGGAAATCCCCATTTAATTCACCCCTCCACTTT. The whole variable domain, filled in from reference TRBV30 and TRBJ1-6, reads SQTIHQWPATLVQPVGSPLSLECTVEGTSNPNLYWYRQAAGRGLQLLFYSVGIGQISSEVPQNLSASRPQDRQFILSSKKLLLSDSGFYLCAWKSPFNSPLHFGNGTRLTVT.

V gene TRBV19 combines with J gene TRBJ1-5, with 9 bases identical to TRBD1. V gave up 5 bases and J gave up 6 bases; unmatched junction bases: 5. The CDR3 extends over 14 amino acids. CDR1 is LNHDA and CDR2 is SQIVND in the germline V gene (reference sequence). In DNA form, the CDR3 reads TGTGCCAGTAGTTCGGACAGGGGAGGTCAGCCCCAGCATTTT. It codes for CASSSDRGGQPQHF. Full variable domain (rest looked up from reference TRBV19 and TRBJ1-5): DGGITQSPKYLFRKEGQNVTLSCEQNLNHDAMYWYRQDPGQGLRLIYYSQIVNDFQKGDIAEGYSVSREKKESFPLTVTSAQKNPTAFYLCASSSDRGGQPQHFGDGTRLSIL.

This clone was recorded only once. This sequence joins TRBV7-9 and TRBJ2-2, with 7 bases aligning to TRBD2. V shed 3 bases and J 3 bases; nucleotides not matched to a gene: 4. CDR1 is SEHNR, CDR2 FQNEAQ, per germline (reference sequence). CDR3 length: 15 residues. The CDR3 region has the DNA TGTGCCAGCAGCTTGGGGCGGGAGTACACCGGGGAGCTGTTTTTT. Translating it yields CASSLGREYTGELFF.

The chain joins TRBV30 to TRBJ1-4; TRBD1 matches 7 bases. CDR1 is GTSNPN, CDR2 SVGIG, per germline (reference sequence). The CDR3 runs 14 residues. J lost 6 bases, V lost 4 bases, and 8 bases had no gene match. CDR3 DNA sequence: TGTGCCTGGACTCAGGGGGTTTACGATGAAAAACTGTTTTTT. It specifies CAWTQGVYDEKLFF.

The chain has TRBV18 and TRBJ1-2, with TRBD1 as a possible D gene (6 bases). This CDR3 spans 13 amino acids. V lost 3 bases to trimming and J lost 8 bases, with 13 bases between them. From germline, CDR1 is KGHSH and CDR2 LQKENI. The CDR3 DNA follows: TGTGCCAGCTCACCCCCCGGACAGAGGGGCTACACCTTC. This gives the protein CASSPPGQRGYTF.

This chain uses TRBV6-6 with TRBJ1-4; a weak D match, TRBD1 (5 bases). The germline gives CDR1 MNHNY, CDR2 SVGAGI (reference sequence). V lost 6 bases, J lost 8 bases, and 10 bases lay in between. This CDR3 is 12 amino acids long. The CDR3 DNA reads as TGTGCCAGCAGCACTAGGGGAGAAAAACTGTTTTTT. Translated, it gives CASSTRGEKLFF.

This chain connects TRBV30 to TRBJ2-3; 11 bases are shared with TRBD2. From germline, CDR1 is GTSNPN and CDR2 SVGIG (reference sequence). Trimming at V came to 2 bases and at J to 4 bases, leaving 2 bases not matched to a gene. This CDR3 spans 14 amino acids. CDR3 region: CAWSLLAGADTQYF. The CDR3 DNA reads as TGTGCCTGGAGTTTACTAGCGGGGGCAGATACGCAGTATTTT.

The chain joins TRBV11-2 to TRBJ2-3; D remains unclear. The ends were cut back, 1 base at V and 4 bases at J, with 6 bases in the middle. CDR3 length: 13 residues. Per germline, CDR1 SGHAT and CDR2 FQNNGV. DNA for the CDR3: TGTGCCAGCAGCTTAGGGGCGGCAGATACGCAGTATTTT. Amino acid sequence: CASSLGAADTQYF.

This clone has only a few counts. V usage is TRBV5-6 and J usage is TRBJ1-1; D ambiguous. CDR1 and CDR2 (germline): SGHDT, YYEEEE. V lost 2 bases and J 0 bases, leaving 2 bases between the germline ends. This CDR3 is 12 amino acids long. The CDR3 region has the DNA TGTGCCAGCAGCTTATTGAACACTGAAGCTTTCTTT. Protein product: CASSLLNTEAFF. Full variable domain (rest looked up from reference TRBV5-6 and TRBJ1-1): DAGVTQSPTHLIKTRGQQVTLRCSPKSGHDTVSWYQQALGQGPQFIFQYYEEEERQRGNFPDRFSGHQFPNYSSELNVNALLLGDSALYLCASSLLNTEAFFGQGTRLTVV.

J is TRBJ1-1 and V is TRBV6-5, with D uncertain. The CDR3 is made up of 15 amino acids. V gave up 6 bases and J gave up 2 bases, with 16 bases separating them. The germline gives CDR1 MNHEY, CDR2 SVGAGI. CDR3 coding DNA: TGTGCCAGCAGAAAATCCGGGATTTTCAACACTGAAGCTTTCTTT. Its translation: CASRKSGIFNTEAFF.

The chain joins TRBV5-1 to TRBJ1-1; D is unresolved. V lost 0 bases to trimming and J lost 5 bases, with 14 bases between them. The germline CDR1 and CDR2 sequences are SGHRS and YFSETQ. CDR3 length equals 15 residues. This chain's CDR3 is CASSLATLKGTEAFF. Written as DNA, the CDR3 is TGCGCCAGCAGCTTGGCCACACTTAAAGGTACTGAAGCTTTCTTT.